Each of the 26 T cell receptor beta chains below was sequenced from the same sample in a study of ipilimumab plus nivolumab after autologous stem cell transplantation. Sequencing was performed with immunoSEQ multiplex PCR; in TCRdb, only in-frame clones are kept and a portion is missing. The sample shows about 15,000 clones, about four fifths of them seen only once. The sample consisted of PBMCs, taken in a trial of ipilimumab plus nivolumab as post-transplant consolidation. Source of these receptors: a male donor with primary mediastinal lymphoma.

The chain employs TRBV6-1 and TRBJ1-4; maybe TRBD1 (6 bases). CDR1 and CDR2 (germline): MNHNS, SASEGT. The V and J ends lost 6 bases and 0 bases respectively, with 11 bases between them. The CDR3 runs 15 residues. CDR3 residues: CASSWTAATNEKLFF. In DNA form, the CDR3 reads TGTGCCAGCAGCTGGACAGCTGCAACTAATGAAAAACTGTTTTTT.

By frequency in the sample, this clone is medium-sized. V and J are TRBV20-1 and TRBJ1-1; weak D call: TRBD1 (5 bases). Between the trimmed V and J ends, which lost 6 bases and 9 bases, there was a span of 14 bases. The CDR3 extends over 11 amino acids. Germline V lookup: CDR1 DFQATT, CDR2 SNEGSKA (reference sequence). The CDR3 bases are TGCAGTGCCCCCCGCTGGGGACAAGCTTTCTTT. It is translated as CSAPRWGQAFF.

The chain combines TRBV28 with TRBJ2-7; D possibly corresponds to TRBD1 (7 bases). The germline CDR1 and CDR2 sequences are MDHEN and SYDVKM. V dropped 8 bases and J dropped 0 bases, with 17 bases sitting between them. The CDR3 consists of 15 residues. In DNA, the CDR3 is TGTGCCAGCGCCTCCCCAGGGGGGTCCTCCTACGAGCAGTACTTC. Translated: CASASPGGSSYEQYF.

The chain joins TRBV6-1 to TRBJ2-1; 12 bases align to TRBD2. V shed 8 bases and J 8 bases; nucleotides not matched to a gene: 10. CDR1 MNHNS and CDR2 SASEGT come from the germline V gene. The length of the CDR3 is 15 residues. DNA for the CDR3: TGTGCCAGCGCACCAGGACTAGCGGGGTTAGATGAGCAGTTCTTC. Translating it yields CASAPGLAGLDEQFF.

The V gene is TRBV7-8, the J gene TRBJ2-5; possible D gene TRBD2, 5 bases. V was trimmed by 4 bases and J by 5 bases, leaving 14 bases between them. The CDR3 has 14 amino acids. Germline values: CDR1 SGHVS, CDR2 FQNEAQ. The CDR3 sequence is CASSYERWVETQYF. CDR3 bases: TGTGCCAGCAGCTACGAGCGGTGGGTGGAGACCCAGTACTTC.

This chain uses TRBV28 with TRBJ2-1; 11 positions match TRBD2. CDR1 and CDR2 (germline): MDHEN, SYDVKM. The J segment lost 4 bases and the V segment lost 5 bases, leaving 4 bases of the junction unmatched. The CDR3 consists of 15 residues. For the CDR3, the DNA is TGTGCCAGCAGTCCCGGGACTAGCGGTTACAATGAGCAGTTCTTC. Translation gives CASSPGTSGYNEQFF.

The rearrangement joins TRBV6-6 to TRBJ2-7, with TRBD1 identical over 9 bases. J lost 7 bases, V lost 5 bases, and 9 bases had no gene match. Germline assignment: CDR1 MNHNY and CDR2 SVGAGI (reference sequence). The CDR3 is 14 residues long. CDR3 in DNA: TGTGCCAGCAGTGCAGGACAGGGGTTGAGGGAGCAGTACTTC. Its protein product is CASSAGQGLREQYF.

For the CDR3, the DNA is TGTGCCAGCAGTTTGGCGGGCGGGGGGAGGCACTACGAGCAGTACTTC. Its translation is CASSLAGGGRHYEQYF. The rearrangement joins TRBV28 to TRBJ2-7; TRBD2 matches 8 bases. There are 16 residues in the CDR3. Germline V gene data show CDR1 as MDHEN and CDR2 as SYDVKM. The ends lost 3 bases at V and 3 bases at J; junction bases unmatched: 10.

The chain joins TRBV11-2 to TRBJ1-2, with 8 bases aligning to TRBD1. CDR3 length: 14 amino acids. Germline V lookup: CDR1 SGHAT, CDR2 FQNNGV. V lost 5 bases to trimming and J lost 4 bases; unmatched junction nucleotides: 6. CDR3 sequence (DNA): TGTGCCAGCAGCGCCAGCGGACAGGGCTATGGCTACACCTTC. Its protein is CASSASGQGYGYTF.

The chain employs TRBV28 and TRBJ1-2; weak D call: TRBD1 (6 bases). Trimming took off 3 bases at V and 8 bases at J, with 16 bases between the two ends. Germline V lookup: CDR1 MDHEN, CDR2 SYDVKM. The CDR3 covers 14 residues. In nucleotides, the CDR3 is TGTGCCAGCAGTTTGGGACACCTTCGGGCCGGCTACACCTTC. Its translation: CASSLGHLRAGYTF.

The rearrangement uses TRBV6-1 and TRBJ1-2; 7 positions agree with TRBD1. V shed 3 bases, J shed 5 bases, and the junction held 18 bases outside the gene matches. This CDR3 spans 18 amino acids. Germline V lookup: CDR1 MNHNS, CDR2 SASEGT. Here the CDR3 reads CASSDRDSIRQVKYGYTF. The CDR3 nucleotides read TGTGCCAGCAGTGACAGGGACAGTATCCGCCAAGTAAAATATGGCTACACCTTC.

V and J are TRBV6-5 and TRBJ2-1, with 10 bases aligning to TRBD1. CDR1 and CDR2 from the germline V gene are MNHEY and SVGAGI. This CDR3 is built from 15 residues. The V and J ends lost 4 bases and 6 bases, in that order; junction bases with no gene match: 6. The CDR3, as DNA: TGTGCCAGCAGTTCGGGACAGGGGAAGTTCAATGAGCAGTTCTTC. This codes for CASSSGQGKFNEQFF.

The chain recombines TRBV4-2 with TRBJ2-2; 9 bases are a match to TRBD2. V shed 3 bases and J 4 bases; nucleotides not matched to a gene: 3. The CDR3 covers 15 residues. The germline gives CDR1 LGHNA, CDR2 YNFKEQ. This CDR3 reads CASSHGGGVTGELFF. The DNA of the CDR3 is TGTGCCAGCAGCCATGGCGGGGGGGTCACCGGGGAGCTGTTTTTT.

Notes on this clone: This CDR3 is also generated by other DNA sequences in the sample. The rearrangement joins TRBV5-1 to TRBJ2-3, with D unresolved. The CDR3 runs to 14 residues. In germline, CDR1 is SGHRS, CDR2 YFSETQ. Trimming left V 2 bases short and J 0 bases short, with 7 bases between. The CDR3 protein is CASSLASSTDTQYF. CDR3 DNA sequence: TGCGCCAGCAGCTTAGCGTCTAGCACAGATACGCAGTATTTT.

The rearrangement joins TRBV7-2 to TRBJ2-7; D is ambiguous. This CDR3 contains 11 residues. Per germline, CDR1 SGHTA and CDR2 FQGNSA. With 5 bases removed from V and 3 bases from J, the gap between germline ends came to 5 bases. In DNA form, the CDR3 reads TGTGCCAGCAGCCCGCACTACGAGCAGTACTTC. Amino acids: CASSPHYEQYF.

The rearrangement joins TRBV5-4 to TRBJ2-7; 7 bases are shared with TRBD1. Germline lookup yields CDR1 SGHNT and CDR2 YYREEE (reference sequence). V shed 2 bases, J shed 2 bases, and the junction held 4 bases outside the gene matches. There are 14 residues in the CDR3. As DNA, the CDR3 is TGTGCCAGCAGCTTTGACAGGGCGCCCTACGAGCAGTACTTC. The encoded protein is CASSFDRAPYEQYF. Supplemented by reference TRBV5-4 and TRBJ2-7, the full variable domain reads ETGVTQSPTHLIKTRGQQVTLRCSSQSGHNTVSWYQQALGQGPQFIFQYYREEENGRGNFPPRFSGLQFPNYSSELNVNALELDDSALYLCASSFDRAPYEQYFGPGTRLTVT.

The V gene is TRBV2, the J gene TRBJ1-1, with D unresolved. Trimming removed 8 bases from V and 3 bases from J, with 13 bases in between. Looked up from germline, CDR1 is SNHLY and CDR2 is FYNNEI. There are 13 residues in the CDR3. CDR3 sequence (DNA): TGTGCCAGCGGGATTCAGGTGGACACTGAAGCTTTCTTT. It encodes CASGIQVDTEAFF.

The chain carries TRBV29-1 and TRBJ2-1, with 7 bases identical to TRBD2. Germline loops: CDR1 SQVTM, CDR2 ANQGSEA. Trimming removed 3 bases from V and 0 bases from J; junction bases left unmatched: 8. The CDR3 is 16 amino acids. DNA for the CDR3: TGCAGCGTTGATATCTGGTCTAGCGGCTCCTACAATGAGCAGTTCTTC. This gives the protein CSVDIWSSGSYNEQFF.

The rearrangement joins TRBV9 to TRBJ2-3; TRBD2 matches 7 bases. The length of the CDR3 is 13 residues. The junction had 3 bases not matched to a gene; V was cut back by 3 bases and J by 5 bases. The germline gives CDR1 SGDLS, CDR2 YYNGEE. CDR3 bases: TGTGCCAGCAGCGGAGTAGCGGGAGATACGCAGTATTTT. Translated, it gives CASSGVAGDTQYF.

The rearrangement links TRBV5-8 to TRBJ2-5; no clear D. Looked up from germline, CDR1 is SGHTS and CDR2 is YDEGEE. V was shortened by 0 bases and J by 4 bases, with 1 base between the two germline ends. CDR3 length equals 11 residues. DNA for the CDR3: TGTGCCAGCAGCTTGGCAGAGACCCAGTACTTC. Translated, it gives CASSLAETQYF.

The gene calls are TRBV28 and TRBJ2-7; 11 bases line up with TRBD2. The V segment lost 2 bases and the J segment 5 bases; nucleotides outside the gene matches: 14. The CDR3 spans 18 residues. Germline V CDR1 and CDR2: MDHEN, SYDVKM. CDR3 amino acids: CASSLTPRAGLAVHEQYF. In DNA form, the CDR3 reads TGTGCCAGCAGTTTAACCCCTCGGGCGGGACTAGCGGTGCACGAGCAGTACTTC.

This clone turned up a few times. CDR3 DNA: TGTGCCAGCAGCCAGACCGGGACTAGCGGGGGGTACACAGATACGCAGTATTTT. This encodes CASSQTGTSGGYTDTQYF. The J gene is TRBJ2-3, the V gene TRBV4-2, with 15 positions matching TRBD2. The CDR3 totals 18 residues. Losses at the gene ends were 3 bases for V and 2 bases for J; bases not matched to a gene: 6. Germline CDR1 is LGHNA and CDR2 is YNFKEQ.

The chain couples TRBV6-1 to TRBJ2-1; TRBD1 might be the D (7 bases). The CDR3 runs to 15 residues. Trimming took 5 bases from V and 4 from J, leaving 15 bases between them. The germline gives CDR1 MNHNS, CDR2 SASEGT. Here the CDR3 reads CASSTRQGGYNEQFF. In DNA form, the CDR3 reads TGTGCCAGCAGTACCCGACAGGGAGGTTACAATGAGCAGTTCTTC.

The genes are TRBV11-3 and TRBJ2-2, with 9 bases fitting TRBD2. Germline V gene data show CDR1 as SGHNT and CDR2 as YENEEA. The CDR3 spans 17 residues. Trimming at V came to 5 bases and at J to 4 bases, leaving 11 bases not matched to a gene. In DNA form, the CDR3 reads TGTGCCAGCAGCACGCGCAACAGCGGGAGGCCCACCGGGGAGCTGTTTTTT. This gives the protein CASSTRNSGRPTGELFF. The variable domain in full, completed from reference TRBV11-3 and TRBJ2-2, reads EAGVVQSPRYKIIEKKQPVAFWCNPISGHNTLYWYLQNLGQGPELLIRYENEEAVDDSQLPKDRFSAERLKGVDSTLKIQPAELGDSAVYLCASSTRNSGRPTGELFFGEGSRLTVL.

The chain links TRBV6-5 to TRBJ1-1; a weak D match, TRBD1 (6 bases). V was cut by 6 bases and J by 6 bases, with 14 bases left in between. Germline V lookup: CDR1 MNHEY, CDR2 SVGAGI. This CDR3 has 13 amino acids. The CDR3 region has the DNA TGTGCCAGCAGAAACAGGGAAGGGGCTGAAGCTTTCTTT. It translates to CASRNREGAEAFF.

The rearrangement joins TRBV2 to TRBJ1-1; TRBD1 agrees at 8 bases. The CDR3 consists of 14 residues. The trim removed 7 bases at V and 5 bases at J, leaving 9 bases unmatched. The V gene's germline CDR1 is SNHLY and CDR2 FYNNEI. The CDR3 is CASTPGQGATEAFF. The DNA for the CDR3 is TGTGCCAGCACTCCAGGACAGGGCGCGACTGAAGCTTTCTTT.